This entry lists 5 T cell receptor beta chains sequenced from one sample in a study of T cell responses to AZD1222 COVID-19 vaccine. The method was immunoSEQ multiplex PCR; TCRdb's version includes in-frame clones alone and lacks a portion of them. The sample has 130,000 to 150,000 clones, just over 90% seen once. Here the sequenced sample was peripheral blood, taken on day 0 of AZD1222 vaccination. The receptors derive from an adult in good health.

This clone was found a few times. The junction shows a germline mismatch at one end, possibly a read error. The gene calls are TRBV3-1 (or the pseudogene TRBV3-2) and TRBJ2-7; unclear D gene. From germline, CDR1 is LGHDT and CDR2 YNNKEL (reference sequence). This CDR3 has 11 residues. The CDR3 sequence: CASSRHRGKDF. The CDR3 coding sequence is TGTGCCAGCAGCCGCCACCGAGGTAAGGACTTC.

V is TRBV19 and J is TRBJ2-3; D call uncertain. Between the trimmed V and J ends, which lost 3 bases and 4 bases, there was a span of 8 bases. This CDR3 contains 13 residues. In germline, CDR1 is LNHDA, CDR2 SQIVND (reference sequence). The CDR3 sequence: CASSILVADTQYF. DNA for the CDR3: TGTGCCAGTAGTATTCTCGTAGCAGATACGCAGTATTTT.

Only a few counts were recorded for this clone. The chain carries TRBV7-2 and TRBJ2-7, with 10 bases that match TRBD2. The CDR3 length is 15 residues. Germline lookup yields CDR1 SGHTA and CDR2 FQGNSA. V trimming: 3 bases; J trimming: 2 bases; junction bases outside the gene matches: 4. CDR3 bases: TGTGCCAGCAGCTTCGAGCGGGGGGGCCCCTACGAGCAGTACTTC. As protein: CASSFERGGPYEQYF.

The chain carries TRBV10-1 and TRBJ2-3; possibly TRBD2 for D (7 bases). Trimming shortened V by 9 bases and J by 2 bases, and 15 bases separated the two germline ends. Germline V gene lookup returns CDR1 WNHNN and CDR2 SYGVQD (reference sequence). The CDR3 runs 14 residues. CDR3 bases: TGCGCCAGTTCCAGGGGAGGGGACACAGATACGCAGTATTTT. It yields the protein CASSRGGDTDTQYF.

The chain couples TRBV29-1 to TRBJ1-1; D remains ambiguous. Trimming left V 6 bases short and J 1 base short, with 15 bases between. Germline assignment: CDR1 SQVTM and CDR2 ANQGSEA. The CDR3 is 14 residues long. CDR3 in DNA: TGCAGCGTGGATGGGGTTGCGGGGAACACTGAAGCTTTCTTT. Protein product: CSVDGVAGNTEAFF.